This T cell receptor (beta chain) was identified in a study of technical replicates of blood from a handful of donors. Only in-frame clones appear in the TCRdb table, and some are missing; sequencing was by immunoSEQ multiplex PCR. The data show about 81,000 clones, 95% seen once. This CDR3 is 13 amino acids long. Trimming took 3 bases from V and 4 from J, leaving 7 bases between them. Germline V gives CDR1 MNHEY, CDR2 SMNVEV (reference sequence). J is TRBJ2-1 and V is TRBV27, with D perhaps matching TRBD2 (5 bases). Sequencing was carried out using T cells isolated from PBMCs. The TCR originated in a human donor in good health. The CDR3 nucleotides read TGTGCCAGCAGTTTCGGGAAGTACAATGAGCAGTTCTTC. This encodes CASSFGKYNEQFF.